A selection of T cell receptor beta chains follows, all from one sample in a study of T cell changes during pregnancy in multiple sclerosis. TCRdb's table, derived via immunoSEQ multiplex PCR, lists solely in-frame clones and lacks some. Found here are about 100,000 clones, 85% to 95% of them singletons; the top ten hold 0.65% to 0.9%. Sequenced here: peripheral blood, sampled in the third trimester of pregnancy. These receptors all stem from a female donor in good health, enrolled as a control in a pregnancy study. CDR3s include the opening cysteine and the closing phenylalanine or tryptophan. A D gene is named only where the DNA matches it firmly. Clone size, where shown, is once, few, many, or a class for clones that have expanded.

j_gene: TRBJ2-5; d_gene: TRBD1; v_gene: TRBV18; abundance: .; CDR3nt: TGTGCCAGCTCACCTCTCCGGGACAGGGGCGAGACCCAGTACTTC; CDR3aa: CASSPLRDRGETQYF
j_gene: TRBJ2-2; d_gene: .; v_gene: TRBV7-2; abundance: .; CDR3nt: TGTGCCAGCAGCTTAGCGTACCGCGGGGTCCTGAACACCGGGGAGCTGTTTTTT; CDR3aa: CASSLAYRGVLNTGELFF
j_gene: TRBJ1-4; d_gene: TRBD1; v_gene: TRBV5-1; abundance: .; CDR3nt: TGCGCCAGCAGCTTGGGTACCCCAGGGGGCGCAACTAATGAAAAACTGTTTTTT; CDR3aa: CASSLGTPGGATNEKLFF
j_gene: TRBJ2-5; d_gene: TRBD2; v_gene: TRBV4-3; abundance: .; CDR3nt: TGCGCCAGCAGCCAAGGAGTGGTAGCGGGGGGGAGGGAGACCCAGTACTTC; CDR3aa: CASSQGVVAGGRETQYF
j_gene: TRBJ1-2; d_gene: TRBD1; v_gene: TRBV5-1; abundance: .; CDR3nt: TGCGCCAGCAACCTTGAGGGACAGCAAGATGGCTACACCTTC; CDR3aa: CASNLEGQQDGYTF
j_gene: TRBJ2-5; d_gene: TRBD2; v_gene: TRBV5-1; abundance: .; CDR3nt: TGCGCCAGCAGCTTTAGCGGGGGGTCCGAGACCCAGTACTTC; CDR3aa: CASSFSGGSETQYF
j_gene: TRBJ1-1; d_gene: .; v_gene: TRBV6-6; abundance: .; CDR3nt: TGTGCCAGCAGTTACCCCTCCGGCACTGAAGCTTTCTTT; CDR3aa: CASSYPSGTEAFF
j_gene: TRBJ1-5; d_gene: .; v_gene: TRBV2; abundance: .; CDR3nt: TGTGCCAGCAGTGAACACAGGGTAGGGCAGCCCCAGCATTTT; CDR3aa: CASSEHRVGQPQHF
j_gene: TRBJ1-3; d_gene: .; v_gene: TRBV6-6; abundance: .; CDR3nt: TGTGCCAGCAGCCCTACCAGACAGGACGGAGACACCATATATTTT; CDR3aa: CASSPTRQDGDTIYF
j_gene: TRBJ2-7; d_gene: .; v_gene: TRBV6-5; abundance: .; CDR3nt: TGTGCCAGCAGTCAGTCTTCCTACGAGCAGTACTTC; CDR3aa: CASSQSSYEQYF
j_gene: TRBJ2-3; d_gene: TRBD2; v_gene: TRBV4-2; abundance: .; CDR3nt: TGTGCCAGCAGCCAAGACCCTAGCGGGGGGACGGCAGATACGCAGTATTTT; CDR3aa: CASSQDPSGGTADTQYF
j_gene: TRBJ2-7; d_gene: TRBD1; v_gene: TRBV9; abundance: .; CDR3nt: TGTGCCAGCAGCACCGCAGGGGGACCCTACGAGCAGTACTTC; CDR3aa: CASSTAGGPYEQYF
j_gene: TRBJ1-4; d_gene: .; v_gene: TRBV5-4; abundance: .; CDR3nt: TGTGCCAGCAGCTTGGGTCAGGGGAATGAAAAACTGTTTTTT; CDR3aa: CASSLGQGNEKLFF
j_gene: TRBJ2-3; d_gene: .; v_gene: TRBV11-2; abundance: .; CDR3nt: TGTGCCAGCAGCTTAGGGGTCGGGTGGGCGCAGTATTTT; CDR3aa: CASSLGVGWAQYF
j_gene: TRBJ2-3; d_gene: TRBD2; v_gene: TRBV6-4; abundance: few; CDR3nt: TGTGCCAGCAGCACTAGCGGGGGCACAGATACGCAGTATTTT; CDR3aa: CASSTSGGTDTQYF
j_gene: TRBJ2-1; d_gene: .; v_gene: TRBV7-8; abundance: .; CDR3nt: TGTGCCAGCAGCTTAGGGCCTCAGGGGGGTAATGAGCAGTTCTTC; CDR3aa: CASSLGPQGGNEQFF
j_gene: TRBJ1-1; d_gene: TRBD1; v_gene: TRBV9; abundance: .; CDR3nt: TGTGCCAGCAGCCGGACAGGGGATAACACTGAAGCTTTCTTT; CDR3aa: CASSRTGDNTEAFF
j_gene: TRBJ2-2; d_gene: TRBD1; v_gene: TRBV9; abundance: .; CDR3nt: TGTGCCAGCAGCGCGTGGGGACAGGCGAACACCGGGGAGCTGTTTTTT; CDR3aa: CASSAWGQANTGELFF
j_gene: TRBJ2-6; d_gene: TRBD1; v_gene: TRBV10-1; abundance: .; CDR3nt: TGCGCCAGCAGTGGATTGGGACAGGCAGACTCTGGGGCCAACGTCCTGACTTTC; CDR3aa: CASSGLGQADSGANVLTF
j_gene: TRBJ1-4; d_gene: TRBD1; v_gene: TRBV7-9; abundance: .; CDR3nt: TGTGCCAGCAGCTCTTACGGGACAGATCTTGAAAAACTGTTTTTT; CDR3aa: CASSSYGTDLEKLFF
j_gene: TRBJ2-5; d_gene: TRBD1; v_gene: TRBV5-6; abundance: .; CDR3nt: TGTGCCAGCAGCCTATCCGGGACAGGGGCAGAGACCCAGTACTTC; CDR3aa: CASSLSGTGAETQYF
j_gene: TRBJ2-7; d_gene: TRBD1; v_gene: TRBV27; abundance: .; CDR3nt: TGTGCCAGCAGTCCACGACAGGGGCATAACTACGAGCAGTACTTC; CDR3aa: CASSPRQGHNYEQYF
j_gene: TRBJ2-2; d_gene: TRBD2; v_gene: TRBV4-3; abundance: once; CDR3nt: TGCGCCAGCAGCCAAGTTCGGGGGGTCTTGGCCGGGGAGCTGTTTTTT; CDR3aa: CASSQVRGVLAGELFF
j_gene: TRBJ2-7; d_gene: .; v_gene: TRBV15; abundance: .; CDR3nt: TGTGCCACCAGCAGAGATGGCAGGGGTCTCCTGGGCGAGCAGTACTTC; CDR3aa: CATSRDGRGLLGEQYF
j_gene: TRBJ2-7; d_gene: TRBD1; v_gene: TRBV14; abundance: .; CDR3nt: TGTGCCAGCAGCCAAAGATCCGCAGGGGGCTACCACGAGCAGTACTTC; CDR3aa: CASSQRSAGGYHEQYF
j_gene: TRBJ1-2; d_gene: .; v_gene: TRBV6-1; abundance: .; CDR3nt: TGTGCCAGCAGTGAAGATTGGGAGGGCTACACCTTC; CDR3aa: CASSEDWEGYTF
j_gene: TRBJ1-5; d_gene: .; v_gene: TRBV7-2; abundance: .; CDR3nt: TGTGCCAGCAGCTCAAGTACCCAGGGCAATCAGCCCCAGCATTTT; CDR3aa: CASSSSTQGNQPQHF
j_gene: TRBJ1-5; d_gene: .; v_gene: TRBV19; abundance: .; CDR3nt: TGTGCCAGTAGTATAATGAGGCTCAGTACAAGCAATCAGCCCCAGCATTTT; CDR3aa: CASSIMRLSTSNQPQHF
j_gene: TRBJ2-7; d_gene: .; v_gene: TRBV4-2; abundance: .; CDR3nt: TGTGCCAGCAGCCAAGAGCCAGGGGCGGGCTACGAGCAGTACTTC; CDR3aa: CASSQEPGAGYEQYF
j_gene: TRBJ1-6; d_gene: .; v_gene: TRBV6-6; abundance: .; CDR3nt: TGTGCCAGCAGTTACTCGAGGGACACCAATAATTCACCCCTCCACTTT; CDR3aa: CASSYSRDTNNSPLHF
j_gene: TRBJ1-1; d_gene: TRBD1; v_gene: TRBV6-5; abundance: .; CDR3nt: TGTGCCAGCAGTTACTCAACAGGGGTTTATGAAGCTTTCTTT; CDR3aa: CASSYSTGVYEAFF
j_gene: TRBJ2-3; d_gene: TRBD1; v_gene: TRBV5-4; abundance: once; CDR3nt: TGTGCCAGCAGCAGGGGACAGGGACAGGCAGATACGCAGTATTTT; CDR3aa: CASSRGQGQADTQYF
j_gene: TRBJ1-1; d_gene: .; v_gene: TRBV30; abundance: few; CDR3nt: TGTGCCTGGACACCGATGAGGACTGAAGCTTTCTTT; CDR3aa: CAWTPMRTEAFF
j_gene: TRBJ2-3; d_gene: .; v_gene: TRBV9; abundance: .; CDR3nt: TGTGCCAGCAGCGTAGGTGGGGGGAGCACAGATACGCAGTATTTT; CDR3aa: CASSVGGGSTDTQYF
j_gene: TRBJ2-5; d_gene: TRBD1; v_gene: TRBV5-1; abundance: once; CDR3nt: TGCGCCAGCAGTGGGAAACCAGGCAGGGGGCAAGAGACCCAGTACTTC; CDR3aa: CASSGKPGRGQETQYF
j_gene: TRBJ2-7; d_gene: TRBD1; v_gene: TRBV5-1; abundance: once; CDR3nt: TGCGCCAGCAGCCGGGGGGACAGGGACTACGAGCAGTACTTC; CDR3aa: CASSRGDRDYEQYF
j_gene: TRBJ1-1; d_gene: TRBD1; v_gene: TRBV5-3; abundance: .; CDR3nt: TGTGCCAGAAGCTGGGACAGGGCCGAATATGAAGCTTTCTTT; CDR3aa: CARSWDRAEYEAFF
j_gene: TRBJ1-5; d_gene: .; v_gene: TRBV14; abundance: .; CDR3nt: TGTGCCAGCAGCCCGGGGAGAAATCAGCCCCAGCATTTT; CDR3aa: CASSPGRNQPQHF
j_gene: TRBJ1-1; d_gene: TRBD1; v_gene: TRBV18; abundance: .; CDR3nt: TGTGCCAGCTCGCCGGCCCGGGACAGGGGAGCTTTCTTT; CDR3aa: CASSPARDRGAFF
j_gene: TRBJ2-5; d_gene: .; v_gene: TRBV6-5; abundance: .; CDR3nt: TGTGCCAGCAGTTACTTCAGGGGAGAGACCCAGTACTTC; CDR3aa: CASSYFRGETQYF
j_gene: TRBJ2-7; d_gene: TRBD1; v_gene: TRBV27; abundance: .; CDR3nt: TGTGCCAGCAGTTCGTACCTCGGGACAGGGTCCTACGAGCAGTACTTC; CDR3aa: CASSSYLGTGSYEQYF
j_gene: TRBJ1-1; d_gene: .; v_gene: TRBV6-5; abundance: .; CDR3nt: TGTGCCAGCAGAGAAGTAACGGTGGACACTGAAGCTTTCTTT; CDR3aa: CASREVTVDTEAFF